These 24 T cell receptor beta chains came from one sample sequenced in a study of blood T cell repertoires in COVID-19. Generated by immunoSEQ multiplex PCR, the TCRdb table keeps only in-frame clones and is missing some. The sample holds about 77,000 clones; more than 80% are singletons and the top ten take around 4.7%. The sequencing sample was made of peripheral blood. These TCRs come from a woman in her seventies with acute or convalescent COVID-19.

This chain joins TRBV7-9 and TRBJ2-2; no firm D call. This CDR3 spans 13 amino acids. CDR1 and CDR2 (germline): SEHNR, FQNEAQ (reference sequence). V gave up 3 bases and J gave up 2 bases, with 4 bases separating them. The CDR3 sequence is CASSFLNTGELFF. DNA for the CDR3: TGTGCCAGCAGCTTTCTTAACACCGGGGAGCTGTTTTTT.

CDR3 nucleotide sequence: TGTGCCAGCTCACCACCGGACAGGGGGCGAACTGAAGCTTTCTTT. Amino acids: CASSPPDRGRTEAFF. The chain combines TRBV18 with TRBJ1-1; the match to TRBD1 covers 11 bases. Germline V gene lookup returns CDR1 KGHSH and CDR2 LQKENI. V lost 0 bases, J lost 5 bases, and 2 bases stayed unmatched. The CDR3 sequence is 15 residues long. The full variable domain, with the rest looked up from reference TRBV18 and TRBJ1-1, is NAGVMQNPRHLVRRRGQEARLRCSPMKGHSHVYWYRQLPEEGLKFMVYLQKENIIDESGMPKERFSAEFPKEGPSILRIQQVVRGDSAAYFCASSPPDRGRTEAFFGQGTRLTVV.

The chain has TRBV24-1 and TRBJ1-1; perhaps TRBD1 as D (5 bases). This CDR3 spans 12 amino acids. Germline assignment: CDR1 KGHDR and CDR2 SFDVKD. Trimming took off 9 bases at V and 7 bases at J, with 14 bases between the two ends. CDR3 loop: CATSGFTGEAFF. Written as DNA, the CDR3 is TGTGCCACCTCTGGATTTACAGGTGAAGCTTTCTTT.

This clone was detected only a few times. The rearrangement links TRBV5-4 to TRBJ2-7; TRBD1 aligns across 8 bases. The ends lost 0 bases at V and 5 bases at J; junction bases unmatched: 13. The CDR3 has 17 residues. CDR1 is SGHNT and CDR2 is YYREEE in the germline V gene (reference sequence). In nucleotides, the CDR3 is TGTGCCAGCAGCTTGGGGGGAGGCGCGACAGGGGTCGACGAGCAGTACTTC. The encoded protein is CASSLGGGATGVDEQYF.

This clone was found once. The rearrangement joins TRBV7-2 to TRBJ2-7; TRBD2 matches 8 bases. The CDR3 length is 16 residues. Germline CDR1 SGHTA, CDR2 FQGNSA. The V gene end was trimmed by 1 base and the J gene end by 7 bases; junction bases not matched to a gene: 12. The CDR3 coding sequence is TGTGCCAGCAGCTTAGACGGCGGGGGGCCTCTTCGGGAGCAGTACTTC. This sequence encodes CASSLDGGGPLREQYF.

This rearrangement joins TRBV5-1 to TRBJ2-3; 9 bases fit TRBD2. This CDR3 has 17 amino acids. V lost 0 bases to trimming and J lost 3 bases; unmatched junction nucleotides: 8. Germline V CDR1 and CDR2: SGHRS, YFSETQ. CDR3 nucleotides: TGCGCCAGCAGCTTGGGACTAGCGGTACCTAAAACAGATACGCAGTATTTT. Translation gives CASSLGLAVPKTDTQYF. Supplemented by reference TRBV5-1 and TRBJ2-3, the full variable domain reads KAGVTQTPRYLIKTRGQQVTLSCSPISGHRSVSWYQQTPGQGLQFLFEYFSETQRNKGNFPGRFSGRQFSNSRSEMNVSTLELGDSALYLCASSLGLAVPKTDTQYFGPGTRLTVL.

The V call is TRBV29-1, the J call TRBJ1-2, with 10 bases that match TRBD1. With V trimmed by 6 bases and J by 7 bases, 8 bases remained unmatched. Germline CDR1 is SQVTM and CDR2 is ANQGSEA. CDR3 length: 13 amino acids. The CDR3 region is CSVAGQGVAGYTF. CDR3 DNA: TGCAGCGTGGCCGGACAGGGGGTCGCTGGCTACACCTTC.

The chain has TRBV2 and TRBJ2-7, with D uncertain. The CDR3 covers 14 residues. Trimming left V 7 bases short and J 1 base short, with 14 bases between. Germline assignment: CDR1 SNHLY and CDR2 FYNNEI. This CDR3 is CASNPKLLSYEQYF. CDR3 coding DNA: TGTGCCAGCAACCCAAAGCTGCTATCCTACGAGCAGTACTTC.

This clone was observed a few times. The CDR3 DNA reads TGTGCCAGCAGCCTACAGGGGGTAGGAAATTCACCCCTCCACTTT. Translated, it gives CASSLQGVGNSPLHF. V gene TRBV5-6 combines with J gene TRBJ1-6; 8 bases line up with TRBD1. CDR1 and CDR2 (germline): SGHDT, YYEEEE. The CDR3 runs 15 residues. Trimming at V came to 4 bases and at J to 7 bases, leaving 7 bases not matched to a gene.

The table lists this clone with a few counts. The chain is built from TRBV19 and TRBJ2-1, with 7 bases lining up with TRBD2. The germline V gene encodes CDR1 LNHDA and CDR2 SQIVND (reference sequence). This CDR3 has 17 amino acids. The trim removed 3 bases at V and 4 bases at J, leaving 12 bases unmatched. CDR3 region: CASSISSRSGGYNEQFF. The CDR3 nucleotides read TGTGCCAGTAGTATTTCCTCCCGGTCGGGGGGTTACAATGAGCAGTTCTTC.

The rearrangement joins TRBV2 to TRBJ1-1, with D possibly matching TRBD1 (5 bases). This CDR3 region has 13 residues. V was clipped by 8 bases and J by 4 bases, with 14 bases between them. CDR1 and CDR2 from the germline V gene are SNHLY and FYNNEI. CDR3: CASLKEGVTEAFF. In DNA, the CDR3 is TGTGCCAGCCTGAAGGAAGGGGTCACTGAAGCTTTCTTT.

The chain carries TRBV3-1 (or the pseudogene TRBV3-2) and TRBJ2-7; no definite D call. CDR3 length: 15 amino acids. Germline CDR1 reads LGHDT; CDR2 reads YNNKEL (reference sequence). Between the trimmed V and J ends, which lost 4 bases and 2 bases, there was a span of 15 bases. The CDR3 here is CASSPAAWPPYEQYF. The CDR3 DNA is TGTGCCAGCAGCCCCGCCGCCTGGCCCCCCTACGAGCAGTACTTC.

This chain joins TRBV19 and TRBJ1-1; D gene unclear. The CDR3 is 14 residues long. Germline V lookup: CDR1 LNHDA, CDR2 SQIVND (reference sequence). V lost 5 bases to trimming and J lost 2 bases, with 12 bases between them. The CDR3 loop reads CASSQAADNTEAFF. CDR3 sequence (DNA): TGTGCCAGTAGTCAAGCGGCAGACAACACTGAAGCTTTCTTT.

The chain combines TRBV4-1 with TRBJ1-3; D is uncertain. The germline V gene has CDR1 MGHRA and CDR2 YSYEKL. The V gene lost 7 bases and the J gene lost 0 bases, with 13 bases spanning the gap. The CDR3 consists of 15 residues. CDR3 coding DNA: TGCGCCAGCAAAACATCTCCCTTCTCTGGAAACACCATATATTTT. Protein: CASKTSPFSGNTIYF.

The chain carries TRBV20-1 and TRBJ1-2, with 8 bases aligning to TRBD1. Losses at the gene ends were 6 bases for V and 4 bases for J; bases not matched to a gene: 13. This CDR3 is built from 15 residues. Germline loops: CDR1 DFQATT, CDR2 SNEGSKA (reference sequence). The CDR3 DNA sequence: TGCAGTGCGAGTACCGGGACAGGAACCCTCTATGGCTACACCTTC. Translated: CSASTGTGTLYGYTF.

This chain joins TRBV24-1 and TRBJ2-1; TRBD1 aligns across 7 bases. Germline lookup yields CDR1 KGHDR and CDR2 SFDVKD. The CDR3 contains 13 residues. The V and J ends lost 4 bases and 11 bases, in that order; junction bases with no gene match: 7. The CDR3 sequence is CATSEVGGGKQFF. Here the CDR3 DNA reads TGTGCCACCAGTGAGGTAGGGGGCGGTAAGCAGTTCTTC.

The J gene is TRBJ1-1, the V gene TRBV6-5, with TRBD1 matching 7 bases. Germline V gene lookup returns CDR1 MNHEY and CDR2 SVGAGI. Trimming cost V 3 bases and J 5 bases; bases outside gene matches: 9. This CDR3 has 15 amino acids. For the CDR3, the DNA is TGTGCCAGCAGTTATCGACAGGGAGGTAGGACTGAAGCTTTCTTT. Amino acids: CASSYRQGGRTEAFF.

The chain links TRBV6-2 or TRBV6-3 to TRBJ1-4, with D possibly being TRBD1 (6 bases). The CDR3 is 12 amino acids. Trimming cost V 5 bases and J 12 bases, with 13 bases left between them. Germline loops: CDR1 MNHEY, CDR2 SVGEGT. CDR3: CASSDRINELFF. CDR3 DNA: TGTGCCAGCAGTGACAGGATTAATGAACTGTTTTTT.

The chain employs TRBV7-6 and TRBJ1-1; 8 nucleotides agree with TRBD1. CDR3 size: 15 residues. V lost 5 bases, J lost 0 bases, and 5 bases stayed unmatched. Germline V gene sequence: CDR1 SGHVS, CDR2 FNYEAQ. The CDR3 region is CASSRDRGLNTEAFF. In DNA form, the CDR3 reads TGTGCCAGCAGCCGAGACAGGGGTTTGAACACTGAAGCTTTCTTT.

V is TRBV7-2 and J is TRBJ2-5; 9 bases align to TRBD2. The germline V gene encodes CDR1 SGHTA and CDR2 FQGNSA. V trimming: 1 base; J trimming: 5 bases; junction bases outside the gene matches: 8. The CDR3 extends over 16 amino acids. CDR3 in amino acids: CASSLGGGGAEETQYF. The CDR3 DNA follows: TGTGCCAGCAGCTTAGGTGGCGGGGGGGCCGAGGAGACCCAGTACTTC. The entire variable domain, with the rest obtained from reference TRBV7-2 and TRBJ2-5, is as follows: GAGVSQSPSNKVTEKGKDVELRCDPISGHTALYWYRQSLGQGLEFLIYFQGNSAPDKSGLPSDRFSAERTGGSVSTLTIQRTQQEDSAVYLCASSLGGGGAEETQYFGPGTRLLVL.

This chain uses TRBV19 with TRBJ1-4; TRBD1 is a possible D gene (5 bases). The V gene lost 9 bases and the J gene lost 8 bases, with 19 bases spanning the gap. The CDR3 extends over 14 amino acids. Per the germline V gene, CDR1 is LNHDA and CDR2 is SQIVND (reference sequence). CDR3 sequence (DNA): TGTGCCAGCAGAGACAGTGCCCTTATGGAAAAACTGTTTTTT. The encoded protein is CASRDSALMEKLFF.

V usage is TRBV4-1 and J usage is TRBJ2-1, with D uncertain. This CDR3 has 13 residues. V lost 3 bases, J lost 8 bases, and 11 bases lay in between. Germline lookup yields CDR1 MGHRA and CDR2 YSYEKL. In DNA form, the CDR3 reads TGCGCCAGCAGCCAGTGGGTAGGAGATGAGCAGTTCTTC. It codes for CASSQWVGDEQFF.

V and J are TRBV27 and TRBJ2-3; D call uncertain. This CDR3 has 16 residues. Trimming stripped 3 bases from V and 0 bases from J, with 13 bases between. Germline values: CDR1 MNHEY, CDR2 SMNVEV (reference sequence). CDR3: CASSFSGSPSTDTQYF. The CDR3 DNA is TGTGCCAGCAGTTTTTCAGGAAGTCCTAGCACAGATACGCAGTATTTT.

V gene TRBV27 combines with J gene TRBJ2-1, with TRBD1 matching over 8 bases. J gave up 12 bases and V 5 bases, and 9 bases lay outside the gene matches. This CDR3 is built from 13 residues. The germline CDR1 and CDR2 sequences are MNHEY and SMNVEV (reference sequence). CDR3 protein: CASSTGGLYGQFF. CDR3 nucleotides: TGTGCCAGCAGTACAGGGGGATTGTATGGGCAGTTCTTC.